This TCR beta chain is from a study of OX40 agonist ivuxolimab in advanced cancers. This table comes from immunoSEQ multiplex PCR, and its TCRdb copy is limited to in-frame clones, with some not included. Of 65,000 to 95,000 clones listed, roughly 82% are singletons. Germline-derived CDR1 and CDR2 are GTSNPN and SVGIG (reference sequence). Trimming cost V 0 bases and J 3 bases, with 6 bases left between them. This CDR3 comprises 13 residues. This TCR came from an adult with an advanced solid tumor such as melanoma, head and neck, liver or kidney cancer. The chain employs TRBV30 and TRBJ2-1; D might be TRBD1 (5 bases). Sequencing used CD4+ or CD8+ T cells sorted from blood, obtained in a trial of the OX40 agonist ivuxolimab. The CDR3 DNA reads TGTGCCTGGAGTGTAGACAGCTACAATGAGCAGTTCTTC. This translates into CAWSVDSYNEQFF. Filled out from reference TRBV30 and TRBJ2-1, the complete variable domain reads SQTIHQWPATLVQPVGSPLSLECTVEGTSNPNLYWYRQAAGRGLQLLFYSVGIGQISSEVPQNLSASRPQDRQFILSSKKLLLSDSGFYLCAWSVDSYNEQFFGPGTRLTVL.